The subject of this entry is one T cell receptor (beta chain). The CDR3 is 15 residues long. V shed 3 bases and J 3 bases; nucleotides not matched to a gene: 1. Germline lookup yields CDR1 SGHTA and CDR2 FQGTGA. Authors' processing steps: Reference gene primer amplification gave nucleated cell count estimates. Produced via immunoSEQ multiplex PCR; TCRdb's table is partial and in-frame only. Clone size and the V and J calls come from that table; the DNA yielded D and trimming. The data contain approximately 300,000 clones, about 88% of them singletons. Participants were aged about 18 to 90 years, lived in around 22 US areas, and enrolled virtually. Allocation to cohorts depended on clinical history reported by the participants. The data belong to a study of blood T cell repertoires in COVID-19.

The sequenced sample was PBMCs or T cells enriched from blood (not recorded which). The V gene is TRBV7-3, the J gene TRBJ2-1, with 11 bases that match TRBD2. This TCR was recovered from a man in his sixties who had recovered from COVID-19. This CDR3 reads CASSFSGRGYNEQFF. The CDR3 DNA sequence: TGTGCCAGCAGCTTTAGCGGGAGGGGCTACAATGAGCAGTTCTTC.